This passage covers 15 T cell receptor beta chains from one sample sequenced in a study of blood T cell repertoires in COVID-19. The table came from immunoSEQ multiplex PCR; TCRdb's copy has only in-frame clones and leaves some out. Among some 400,000 clones, roughly 90% were seen once, and the ten largest hold about 7%. Specimen: peripheral blood. Source of these receptors: a man aged 18 to 30 with active or convalescent COVID-19.

J is TRBJ2-3 and V is TRBV28; 8 bases agree with TRBD2. The CDR3 length is 13 residues. The germline CDR1 and CDR2 sequences are MDHEN and SYDVKM. V trimming: 8 bases; J trimming: 5 bases; junction bases outside the gene matches: 6. The CDR3 region has the DNA TGTGCCAGCGGGAGCGGGAGTATAGATACGCAGTATTTT. Residues: CASGSGSIDTQYF.

This chain uses TRBV19 with TRBJ1-2; the match to TRBD1 covers 8 bases. V trimming: 5 bases; J trimming: 2 bases; junction bases outside the gene matches: 10. This CDR3 region has 16 residues. Germline V gene data show CDR1 as LNHDA and CDR2 as SQIVND (reference sequence). In nucleotides, the CDR3 is TGTGCCAGTAGTCCACAGGGGGGGGCCAAGAACTATGGCTACACCTTC. This sequence encodes CASSPQGGAKNYGYTF.

V is TRBV4-2 and J is TRBJ2-5; TRBD2 aligns across 11 bases. This CDR3 contains 19 residues. Germline V CDR1 and CDR2: LGHNA, YNFKEQ. J lost 2 bases, V lost 0 bases, and 11 bases had no gene match. CDR3: CASSQDPLAGGLGQETQYF. The CDR3 DNA sequence: TGTGCCAGCAGCCAAGATCCTCTAGCGGGGGGTTTGGGGCAAGAGACCCAGTACTTC.

The chain couples TRBV7-2 to TRBJ2-2; maybe TRBD2 (6 bases). In germline, CDR1 is SGHTA, CDR2 FQGNSA. There are 16 residues in the CDR3. V shed 6 bases and J shed 2 bases, with 16 bases lying between them. The CDR3 is CASRFVPGLNTGELFF. CDR3 nucleotide sequence: TGTGCCAGCAGGTTCGTCCCGGGACTCAACACCGGGGAGCTGTTTTTT.

The gene calls are TRBV24-1 and TRBJ1-4; D uncertain. Germline V gene sequence: CDR1 KGHDR, CDR2 SFDVKD. The CDR3 has 15 amino acids. Trimming took off 4 bases at V and 1 base at J, with 9 bases between the two ends. The CDR3 DNA sequence: TGTGCCACCAGTGACCCGAGTGGAACTAATGAAAAACTGTTTTTT. Protein product: CATSDPSGTNEKLFF.

The chain couples TRBV6-6 to TRBJ1-2; 8 nucleotides match TRBD1. CDR1 is MNHNY and CDR2 is SVGAGI in the germline V gene (reference sequence). Germline trimming cut 2 bases from V and 4 bases from J; bases unmatched to any gene: 9. This CDR3 contains 16 residues. CDR3: CASSYPPGQGSYGYTF. DNA for the CDR3: TGTGCCAGCAGTTACCCGCCAGGACAGGGTAGCTATGGCTACACCTTC.

This chain links TRBV6-2 or TRBV6-3 with TRBJ1-2, with unresolved D. Germline V gives CDR1 MNHEY, CDR2 SVGEGT. V was clipped by 6 bases and J by 4 bases, with 18 bases between them. This CDR3 is built from 15 residues. CDR3 sequence: CASSKLTGFSYGYTF. The CDR3 DNA is TGTGCCAGCAGCAAACTTACGGGTTTCTCCTATGGCTACACCTTC.

V gene TRBV19 combines with J gene TRBJ1-5; 10 positions agree with TRBD1. The CDR3 has 15 amino acids. V dropped 1 base and J dropped 5; count of bases not matched to a gene: 2. Looked up from germline, CDR1 is LNHDA and CDR2 is SQIVND (reference sequence). In DNA form, the CDR3 reads TGTGCCAGTAGTATAGGGGACAGGGGCTATCAGCCCCAGCATTTT. Translation: CASSIGDRGYQPQHF.

J is TRBJ1-6 and V is TRBV28; TRBD1 aligns across 8 bases. Per the germline V gene, CDR1 is MDHEN and CDR2 is SYDVKM. The junction had 5 bases not matched to a gene; V was cut back by 4 bases and J by 6 bases. This CDR3 has 15 amino acids. The CDR3 spells CASSSGQGGNSPLHF. CDR3 nucleotides: TGTGCCAGCAGTTCCGGACAGGGAGGTAATTCACCCCTCCACTTT.

The genes are TRBV28 and TRBJ2-1; D is ambiguous. Germline assignment: CDR1 MDHEN and CDR2 SYDVKM. V dropped 10 bases and J dropped 4 bases, with 11 bases sitting between them. CDR3 length: 12 residues. The CDR3 protein is CATTTGYNEQFF. CDR3 in DNA: TGTGCCACTACGACTGGATACAATGAGCAGTTCTTC. The full variable domain, rest sourced from reference TRBV28 and TRBJ2-1, is DVKVTQSSRYLVKRTGEKVFLECVQDMDHENMFWYRQDPGLGLRLIYFSYDVKMKEKGDIPEGYSVSREKKERFSLILESASTNQTSMYLCATTTGYNEQFFGPGTRLTVL.

On this clone: The junction and the germline gene differ at one end; a read error may be behind it. The chain employs TRBV29-1 and TRBJ1-2, with D hard to call. The CDR3 spans 12 residues. CDR1 and CDR2 from the germline V gene are SQVTM and ANQGSEA. CDR3: CSGERVNYGYTF. In DNA, the CDR3 is TGCAGCGGTGAACGGGTTAACTATGGCTACACCTTC.

V is TRBV12-3 or TRBV12-4 and J is TRBJ1-1; D uncertain. Trimming cost V 7 bases and J 4 bases, with 13 bases left between them. The CDR3 length is 13 residues. The CDR3: CASTVSGGTEAFF. The CDR3 nucleotides are TGTGCCAGCACCGTATCGGGAGGCACTGAAGCTTTCTTT.

The chain recombines TRBV25-1 with TRBJ2-7; 13 bases align to TRBD2. The CDR3 loop spans 15 amino acids. Unmatched junction bases numbered 9, after V lost 6 bases and J lost 7 bases. Germline loops: CDR1 MGHDK, CDR2 SYGVNS. The CDR3 spells CASSRRLAGGREQYF. CDR3 bases: TGTGCCAGCAGCCGAAGACTAGCGGGAGGTCGAGAGCAGTACTTC.

The chain joins TRBV6-5 to TRBJ2-2; 9 bases align to TRBD1. The CDR3 length is 14 residues. Germline V gene data show CDR1 as MNHEY and CDR2 as SVGAGI. V lost 8 bases, J lost 4 bases, and 5 bases stayed unmatched. The CDR3 region is CASHRGRITGELFF. CDR3 in DNA: TGTGCCAGCCACAGGGGGCGCATCACCGGGGAGCTGTTTTTT.

This clone was seen a single time. V and J are TRBV2 and TRBJ2-7; D gene unclear. This CDR3 is built from 12 residues. Germline CDR1 and CDR2: SNHLY and FYNNEI. The ends were cut back, 3 bases at V and 3 bases at J, with 6 bases in the middle. CDR3 bases: TGTGCCAGCAGTGATGTAGACTACGAGCAGTACTTC. Translation: CASSDVDYEQYF.